This T cell receptor (beta chain) was profiled in a study of CXCR3-negative and CXCR3-positive naive CD8 T cells (dated by TCRdb to about 2019). Background on the whole study: In total, some 130 million TRB reads were obtained, corresponding to roughly 1.5 +/- 0.3 million reads per library. The diversity and physicochemical repertoire analyses included 11 donors pooled from two independent experiments. Naive subsets from 5 or 6 donors and memory cells from 3 donors were included in the TRBV-TRBJ cluster analysis. Broad study findings and their caveats: Freshly isolated PBMCs were used for most assays because CXCR3 expression partially decreased after cryopreservation. Similar TRBV-TRBJ usage was shown by naive CXCR3-negative and CXCR3-positive cells from the same donor, whereas distinct patterns were shown by memory cells. Because surface CD5, which has been linked to self-reactivity in mice, was comparable between naive subsets, TCR interaction strength was also inferred from TRB CDR3 physicochemical properties. Both naive subsets had comparably high repertoire diversity, while memory CD8+ T cells had much lower repertoire diversity. TRB CDR3s from CXCR3-positive naive cells showed higher hydrophobicity (lower Kidera factor 4), lower energy, and higher strength and volume indices than CXCR3-negative naive cells.

To note about this clonotype: There is no known antigen for this receptor.

For sequencing, a NextSeq 550 was employed. The Human TCR Profiling Kit (MiLaboratory) was used to prepare UMI-labeled 5' RACE TRB cDNA libraries. The full amount of extracted RNA was used for cDNA synthesis, and the full amount of resulting cDNA was used for PCR amplification. The libraries were made side by side, with each library going through the same number of PCR cycles. The study's own analysis went as follows. MIGEC and MiXCR extracted about 53,000 +/- 10,000 unique UMI-labeled TRB cDNA molecules per library, requiring at least two reads per UMI. An average of 40,000 +/- 10,000 functional in-frame TRB CDR3 nucleotide clonotypes without stop codons was found per library. After each sample was downsampled to 5000 UMI-labeled TRB molecules, VDJtools was used to calculate diversity metrics such as normalized Shannon-Wiener and Chao1. VDJtools was used to calculate clonotype-size-weighted physicochemical properties of the central five CDR3 residues, namely interaction energy, strength, volume and Kidera factor 4. TCRdb reprocessed the reads and provides one entry for every CDR3 protein sequence; no DNA is given. TCRdb assigned the V and J calls; the authors' analysis was not used. The sample's clone listing holds about 120,000 distinct CDR3 sequences. The top ten clonotypes cover less than 0.3% of the sample.

CDR1 is given as SGHNT and CDR2 as YENEEA, both from the germline V gene. There are 14 amino acids in the CDR3, from cysteine to phenylalanine inclusive. The DNA is unrecorded. Each CD8+ T cell subset was flow-sorted in triplicate, and around 320,000 cells per subset were placed directly into RLT lysis buffer. To keep memory contaminants out, a stringent definition of naive CD8+ T cells was applied: CD45RO-CCR7+CD27+CD95-. Peripheral blood mononuclear cells were isolated from buffy coats by standard density gradient centrifugation. A FACSAria III was used to flow-sort naive CD8+ T cells into CXCR3-negative and CXCR3-positive populations. An RNeasy Mini Kit was used to extract total RNA from the sorted cells.

The sample consisted of naive CXCR3- CD8+ T cells from blood. Sample cell subset or site, as interpreted from the label and publication: CD45RO-CCR7+CD27+CD95- naive CD8+ T cells lacking CXCR3 (TNR3-). The rearrangement combines TRBV11-3 with TRBJ2-2; TCRdb calls TRBD2, which cannot be checked without DNA. The source is a human donor in good health. Some clones in this sample may be carry-over from other donors' samples. CDR3 loop: CASSLRGRTGELFF.